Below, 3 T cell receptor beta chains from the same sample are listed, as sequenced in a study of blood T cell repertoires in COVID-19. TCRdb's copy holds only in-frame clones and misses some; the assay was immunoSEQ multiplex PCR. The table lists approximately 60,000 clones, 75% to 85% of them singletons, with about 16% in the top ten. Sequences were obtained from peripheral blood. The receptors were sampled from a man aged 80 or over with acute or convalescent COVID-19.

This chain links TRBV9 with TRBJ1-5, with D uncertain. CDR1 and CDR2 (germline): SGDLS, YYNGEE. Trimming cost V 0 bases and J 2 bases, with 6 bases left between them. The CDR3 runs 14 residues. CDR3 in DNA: TGTGCCAGCAGCGTAGAGGGAGGCAATCAGCCCCAGCATTTT. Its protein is CASSVEGGNQPQHF.

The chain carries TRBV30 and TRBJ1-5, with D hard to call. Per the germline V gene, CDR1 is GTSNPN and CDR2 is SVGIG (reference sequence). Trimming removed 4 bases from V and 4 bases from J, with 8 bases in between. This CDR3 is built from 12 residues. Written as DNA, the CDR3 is TGTGCCTGGAACAGCGGAAATCAGCCCCAGCATTTT. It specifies CAWNSGNQPQHF. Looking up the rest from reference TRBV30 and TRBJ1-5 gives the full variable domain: SQTIHQWPATLVQPVGSPLSLECTVEGTSNPNLYWYRQAAGRGLQLLFYSVGIGQISSEVPQNLSASRPQDRQFILSSKKLLLSDSGFYLCAWNSGNQPQHFGDGTRLSIL.

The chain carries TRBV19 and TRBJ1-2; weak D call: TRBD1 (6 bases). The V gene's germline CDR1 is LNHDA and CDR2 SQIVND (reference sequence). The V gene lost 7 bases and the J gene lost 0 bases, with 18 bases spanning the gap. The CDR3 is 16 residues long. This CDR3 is CASNPGTGTPNYGYTF. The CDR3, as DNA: TGTGCCAGTAACCCCGGTACCGGGACACCTAACTATGGCTACACCTTC.